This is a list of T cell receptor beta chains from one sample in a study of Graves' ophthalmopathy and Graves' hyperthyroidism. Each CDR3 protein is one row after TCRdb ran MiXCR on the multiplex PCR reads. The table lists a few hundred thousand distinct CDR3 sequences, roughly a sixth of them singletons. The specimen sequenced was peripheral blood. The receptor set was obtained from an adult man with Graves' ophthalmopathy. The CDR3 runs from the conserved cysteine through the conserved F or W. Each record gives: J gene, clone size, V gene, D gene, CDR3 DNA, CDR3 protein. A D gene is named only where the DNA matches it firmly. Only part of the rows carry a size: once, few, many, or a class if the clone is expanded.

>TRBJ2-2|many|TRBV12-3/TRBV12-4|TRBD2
TGTGCCAGCAGTTCGACTAGCAAACACAACACCGGGGAGCTGTTTTTT
CASSSTSKHNTGELFF
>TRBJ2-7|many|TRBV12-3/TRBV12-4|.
TGTGCCAGCAGTCGGGCCGACTCCTACGAGCAGTACTTC
CASSRADSYEQYF
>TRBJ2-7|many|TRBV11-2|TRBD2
TGTGCCAGCAGCTTTCTTGGGGGAGGGCTCGAGCAGTACTTC
CASSFLGGGLEQYF
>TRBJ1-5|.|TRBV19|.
TGTGCCAGCCCCGGGAGGCGAAAGATACTCAATCAGCCCCAGCATTTT
CASPGRRKILNQPQHF
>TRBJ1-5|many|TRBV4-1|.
TGCGCCAGCAGCGTGACAGTGGGGCAGGATCCCCAGCATTTT
CASSVTVGQDPQHF
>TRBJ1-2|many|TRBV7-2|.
TGTGCCAGCAGCTTTGGGGCCATCGAGTATGGCTACACCTTC
CASSFGAIEYGYTF
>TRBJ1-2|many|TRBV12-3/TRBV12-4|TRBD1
TGTGCCAGCAGTTTTTCTTTAGCAGCCGGGACAGAAGGCGGCTACACCTTC
CASSFSLAAGTEGGYTF
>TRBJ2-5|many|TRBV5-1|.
TGCGCCAGCAGCCCGGACTTGGAGACCCAGTACTTC
CASSPDLETQYF
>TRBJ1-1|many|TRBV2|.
TGTGCCAGCAGTGAAGACAGGGCAGAAGCTTTCTTT
CASSEDRAEAFF
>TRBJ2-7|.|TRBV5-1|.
TGCGCCAGCAGCACCGGGTCCCATAACGAGCAGTACTTC
CASSTGSHNEQYF
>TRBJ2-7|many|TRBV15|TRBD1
TGTGCCACCAGCAGAGATCACGGACAGGGTTACGAGCAGTACTTC
CATSRDHGQGYEQYF
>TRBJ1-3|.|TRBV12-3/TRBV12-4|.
TGTGCCAGCAGTTTAGCCCATAGAAACACCATATATTTT
CASSLAHRNTIYF
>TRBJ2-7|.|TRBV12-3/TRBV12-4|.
TGTGCCAGCAGTTTAGAGGACGGAGCCTCCTACGAGCAGTACTTC
CASSLEDGASYEQYF
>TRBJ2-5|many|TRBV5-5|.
TGTGCCAGCAGCCCTGACTGGGGGCAAGAGACCCAGTACTTC
CASSPDWGQETQYF
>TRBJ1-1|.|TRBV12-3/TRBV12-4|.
TGTGCCAGCAGTTCCTCCGGGACAACGAACACTGAAGCTTTCTTT
CASSSSGTTNTEAFF
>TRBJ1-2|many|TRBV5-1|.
TGCGCCAGCAAACACTACCGGGAGGACACCTTC
CASKHYREDTF
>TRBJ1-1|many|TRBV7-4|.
TGTGCCAGCAGCTTAGCGTGCAGCCTTATGAACACTGAAGCTTTCTTT
CASSLACSLMNTEAFF
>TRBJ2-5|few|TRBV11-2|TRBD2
TGTGCCAGCAGCTTAGACGGCGGGAGAGAGACCCAGTACTTC
CASSLDGGRETQYF
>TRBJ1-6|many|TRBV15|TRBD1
TGTGCCACCAGCAGAAATCCGGGACAGACTAATTCACCCCTCCACTTT
CATSRNPGQTNSPLHF
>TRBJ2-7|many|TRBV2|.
TGTGCCAGCAGTCTTAGGGGGAGCCACGAGCAGTACTTC
CASSLRGSHEQYF
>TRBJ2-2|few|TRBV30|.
TGTGCCTGGAGTGTACGGAGCTTCACCGGGGAGCTGTTTTTT
CAWSVRSFTGELFF
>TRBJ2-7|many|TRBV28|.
TGTGCCAGCAGGAGGAGGCGGGTTTCGTACGAGCAGTACTTC
CASRRRRVSYEQYF
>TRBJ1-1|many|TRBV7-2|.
TGTGCCAGCAGCGCAACGCTGAACACTGAAGCTTTCTTT
CASSATLNTEAFF
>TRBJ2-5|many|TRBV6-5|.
TGTGCCAGCAGTCCCTCGGGGCTAGAGACCCAGTACTTC
CASSPSGLETQYF
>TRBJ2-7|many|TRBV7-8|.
TGTGCCAGCAGCTTAGAGCCCAGGGCCCCTGGCGAGCAGTACTTC
CASSLEPRAPGEQYF
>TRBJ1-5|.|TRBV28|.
TGTGCCAGCAGTTCTGGGACATATAGCAATCAGCCCCAGCATTTT
CASSSGTYSNQPQHF
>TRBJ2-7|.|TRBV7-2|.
TGTGCCAGCAGCTTAGCGGTGGTGGGAGACACCCCCTACGAGCAGTACTTC
CASSLAVVGDTPYEQYF
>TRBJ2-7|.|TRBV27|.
TGTGCCAGCAGTTTAGCCCCCACGAGGCTAATCCACGAGCAGTACTTC
CASSLAPTRLIHEQYF
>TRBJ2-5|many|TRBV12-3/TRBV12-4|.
TGTGCCAGCGGACGGTCACAAGAGACCCAGTACTTC
CASGRSQETQYF
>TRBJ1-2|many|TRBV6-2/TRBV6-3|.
TGTGCCAGCAGTTACTCGGCCTATGGCTACACCTTC
CASSYSAYGYTF
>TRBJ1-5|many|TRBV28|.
TGTGCCAGCAGTCTCGTCTATAGCAATCAGCCCCAGCATTTT
CASSLVYSNQPQHF
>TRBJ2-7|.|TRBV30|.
TGTGCCTGGAGTGCCTCGGGGTACGAGCAGTACTTC
CAWSASGYEQYF
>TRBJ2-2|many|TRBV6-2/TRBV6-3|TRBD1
TGTGCCAGCAGGGAGACAGGGGGCACCGGGGAGCTGTTTTTT
CASRETGGTGELFF
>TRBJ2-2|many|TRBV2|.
TGTGCCAGCAGTGAAGGGTATCCCGGGGAGCTGTTTTTT
CASSEGYPGELFF
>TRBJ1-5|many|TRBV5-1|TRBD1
TGCGCCAGCAGCTCAACGCCGGGACAGGGGGCGACCCAGCATTTT
CASSSTPGQGATQHF
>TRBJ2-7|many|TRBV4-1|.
TGCGCCAGCAGCCAAGAAGGTGGTCTCTCCTGGTACGAGCAGTACTTC
CASSQEGGLSWYEQYF
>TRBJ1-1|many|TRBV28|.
TGTGCCAGCAGTCAGGTACAGGACACTGAAGCTTTCTTT
CASSQVQDTEAFF
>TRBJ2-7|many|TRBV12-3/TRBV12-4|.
TGTGCCAGCAGTTTTCGAGGGGTCCACGAGCAGTACTTC
CASSFRGVHEQYF
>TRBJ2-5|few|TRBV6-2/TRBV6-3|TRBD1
TGTGCCAGCAGTTACTCGTCTCGGACAGGGGCCTTCCAAGAGACCCAGTACTTC
CASSYSSRTGAFQETQYF
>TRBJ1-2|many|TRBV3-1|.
TGTGCCAGCAGCCAACGAAGAGGCCGGGAGGATGGCTACACCTTC
CASSQRRGREDGYTF
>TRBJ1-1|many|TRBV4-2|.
TGTGCCAGCAGCCAAGGGGTGGCGAACACTGAAGCTTTCTTT
CASSQGVANTEAFF
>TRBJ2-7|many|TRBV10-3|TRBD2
TGTGCCATCAGTGATGGGACTAGCGGGAGGGTCGAGCAGTACTTC
CAISDGTSGRVEQYF
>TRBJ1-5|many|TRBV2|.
TGTGCCAGCAGTGCTCAGGGATCACGGGGGACCAATCAGCCCCAGCATTTT
CASSAQGSRGTNQPQHF
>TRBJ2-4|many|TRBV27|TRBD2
TGTGCCAGCAGTTTAAGGATGAGGACTAGTGGATCCAAAAACATTCAGTACTTC
CASSLRMRTSGSKNIQYF
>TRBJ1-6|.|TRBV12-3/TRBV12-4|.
TGTGCCAGCAGTTTAGCTACAGGGACTTCCCTCCACTTT
CASSLATGTSLHF
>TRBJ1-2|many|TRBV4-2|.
TGTGCCAGCAGCCAAGAAGGAGAGGTGACAGTTCTCTATGGCTACACCTTC
CASSQEGEVTVLYGYTF
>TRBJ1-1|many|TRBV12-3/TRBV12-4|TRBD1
TGTGCCAGCAGAAGGAACCTAAATACCAGGGGGCAGGATGCTTTCTTT
CASRRNLNTRGQDAFF
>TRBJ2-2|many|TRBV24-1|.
TGTGCCACCAGTGATTGGGGGACGGAGAACACCGGGGAGCTGTTTTTT
CATSDWGTENTGELFF
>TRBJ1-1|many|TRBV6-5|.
TGTGCCAGCAGTTACTCGAGGGGTGGGGTCGCGACTGAAGCTTTCTTT
CASSYSRGGVATEAFF
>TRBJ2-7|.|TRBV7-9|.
TGTGCCAGCAGCTCGTCTAGCGTCCACGAGCAGTACTTC
CASSSSSVHEQYF
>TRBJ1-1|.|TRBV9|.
TGTGCCAGCAGCGTAGGACAGACCTTCAACACTGAAGCTTTCTTT
CASSVGQTFNTEAFF
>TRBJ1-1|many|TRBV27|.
TGTGCCACCACGGACGAACTGAACACTGAAGCTTTCTTT
CATTDELNTEAFF
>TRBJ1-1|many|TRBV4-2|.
TGTGCCAGCAGCCACGAAGGCTCAGTGGGGGGTCTCACTGAAGCTTTCTTT
CASSHEGSVGGLTEAFF
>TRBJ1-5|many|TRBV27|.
TGTGCCAGCAGTTTTTCGGGTCGGCCCCAGCATTTT
CASSFSGRPQHF